This TCR beta chain was documented in a study of radiation and T cells in renal cell carcinoma. The table came from immunoSEQ multiplex PCR; TCRdb's copy has only in-frame clones and leaves some out. The repertoire holds some 97,000 clones, with roughly 84% as singletons. Time point described: blood 4 weeks post-SBRT, at nephrectomy. As to treatment: 15 Gy SBRT to primary tumor, nephrectomy 4 weeks later. Germline V gives CDR1 SEHNR, CDR2 FQNEAQ (reference sequence). V lost 3 bases and J lost 1, with 12 bases in between. The CDR3 covers 16 residues. The source is a man aged 55 to 70 with renal cell carcinoma. This sample comprised blood, obtained from a patient whose treatment included radiotherapy and nephrectomy. The chain carries TRBV7-9 and TRBJ2-2; a weak D match, TRBD1 (5 bases). CDR3 DNA sequence: TGTGCCAGCAGCTTCCGCGCGGACAAGAACACCGGGGAGCTGTTTTTT. Encoded protein: CASSFRADKNTGELFF.